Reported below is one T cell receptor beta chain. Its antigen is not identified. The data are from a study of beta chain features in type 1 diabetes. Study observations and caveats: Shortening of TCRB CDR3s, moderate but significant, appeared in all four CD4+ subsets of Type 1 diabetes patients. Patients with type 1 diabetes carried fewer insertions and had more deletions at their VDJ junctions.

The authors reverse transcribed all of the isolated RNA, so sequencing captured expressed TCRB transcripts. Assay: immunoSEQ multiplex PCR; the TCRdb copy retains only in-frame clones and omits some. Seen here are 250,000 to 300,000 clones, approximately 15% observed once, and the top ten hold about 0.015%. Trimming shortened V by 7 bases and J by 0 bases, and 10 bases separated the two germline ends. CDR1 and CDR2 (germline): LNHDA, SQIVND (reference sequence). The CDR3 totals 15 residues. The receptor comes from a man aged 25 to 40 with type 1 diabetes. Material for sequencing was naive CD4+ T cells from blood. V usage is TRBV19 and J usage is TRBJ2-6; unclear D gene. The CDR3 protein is CASTVLYSGANVLTF. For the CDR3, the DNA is TGTGCCAGTACCGTACTATACTCTGGGGCCAACGTCCTGACTTTC.